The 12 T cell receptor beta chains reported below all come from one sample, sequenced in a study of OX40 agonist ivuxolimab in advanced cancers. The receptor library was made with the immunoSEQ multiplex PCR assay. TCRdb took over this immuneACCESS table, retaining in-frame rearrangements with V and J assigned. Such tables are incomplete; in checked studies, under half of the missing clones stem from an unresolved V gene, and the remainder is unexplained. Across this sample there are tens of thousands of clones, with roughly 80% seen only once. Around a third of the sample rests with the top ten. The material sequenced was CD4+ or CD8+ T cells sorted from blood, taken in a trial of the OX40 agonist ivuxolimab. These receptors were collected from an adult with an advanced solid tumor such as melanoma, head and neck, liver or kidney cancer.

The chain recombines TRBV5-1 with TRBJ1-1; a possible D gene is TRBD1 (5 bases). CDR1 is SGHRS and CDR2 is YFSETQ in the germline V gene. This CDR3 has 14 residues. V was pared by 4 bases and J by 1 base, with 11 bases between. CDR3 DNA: TGCGCCAGCAGCCCTAGAGGACAGAACACTGAAGCTTTCTTT. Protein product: CASSPRGQNTEAFF.

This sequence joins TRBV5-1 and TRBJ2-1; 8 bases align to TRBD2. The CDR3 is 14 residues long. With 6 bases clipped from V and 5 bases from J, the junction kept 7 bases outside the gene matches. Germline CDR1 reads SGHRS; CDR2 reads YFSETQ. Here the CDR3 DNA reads TGCGCCAGCACGTCCAGCGGGAGAAACAATGAGCAGTTCTTC. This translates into CASTSSGRNNEQFF.

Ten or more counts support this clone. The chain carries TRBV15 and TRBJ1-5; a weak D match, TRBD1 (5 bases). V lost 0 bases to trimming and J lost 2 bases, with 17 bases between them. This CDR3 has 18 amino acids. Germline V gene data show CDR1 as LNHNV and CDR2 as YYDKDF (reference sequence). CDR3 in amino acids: CATSRDSNTGAGNQPQHF. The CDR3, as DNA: TGTGCCACCAGCAGAGACAGTAATACTGGGGCGGGCAATCAGCCCCAGCATTTT.

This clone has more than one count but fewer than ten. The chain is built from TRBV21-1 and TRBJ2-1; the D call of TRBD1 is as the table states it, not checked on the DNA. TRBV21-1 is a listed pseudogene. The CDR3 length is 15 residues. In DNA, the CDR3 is TGTGCCAGCAGCAAACCGGGACAGGACTACAATGAGCAGTTCTTC. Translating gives CASSKPGQDYNEQFF.

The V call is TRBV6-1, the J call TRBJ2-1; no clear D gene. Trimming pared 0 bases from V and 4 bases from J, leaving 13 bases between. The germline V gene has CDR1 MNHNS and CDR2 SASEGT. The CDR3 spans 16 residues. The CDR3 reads CASSEALSAVYNEQFF. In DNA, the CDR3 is TGTGCCAGCAGTGAAGCGCTGTCAGCTGTTTACAATGAGCAGTTCTTC.

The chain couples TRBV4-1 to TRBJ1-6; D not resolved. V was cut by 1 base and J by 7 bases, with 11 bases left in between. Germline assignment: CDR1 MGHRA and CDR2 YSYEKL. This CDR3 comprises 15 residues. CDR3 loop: CASSQGRELNSPLHF. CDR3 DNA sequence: TGCGCCAGCAGCCAAGGGAGGGAACTAAATTCACCCCTCCACTTT.

The chain's CDR3 is CASTAGWNQPQHF. The CDR3 nucleotides are TGTGCCAGCACTGCAGGTTGGAATCAGCCCCAGCATTTT. V gene TRBV2 combines with J gene TRBJ1-5; D is ambiguous. The germline gives CDR1 SNHLY, CDR2 FYNNEI. This CDR3 has 13 residues. V dropped 7 bases and J dropped 4 bases, with 11 bases sitting between them.

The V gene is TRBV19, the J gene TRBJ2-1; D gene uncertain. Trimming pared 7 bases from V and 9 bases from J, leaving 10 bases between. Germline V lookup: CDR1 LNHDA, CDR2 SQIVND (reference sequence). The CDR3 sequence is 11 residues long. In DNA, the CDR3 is TGTGCCAGTACCTTTCTGAGTGAGCAGTTCTTC. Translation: CASTFLSEQFF.

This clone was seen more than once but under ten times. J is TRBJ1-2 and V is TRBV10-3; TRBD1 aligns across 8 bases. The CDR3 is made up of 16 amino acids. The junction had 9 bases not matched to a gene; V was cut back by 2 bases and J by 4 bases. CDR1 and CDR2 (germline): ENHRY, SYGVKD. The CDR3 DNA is TGTGCCATCAGTGAGGTCACCGGGACAGGAGGCTATGGCTACACCTTC. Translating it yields CAISEVTGTGGYGYTF.

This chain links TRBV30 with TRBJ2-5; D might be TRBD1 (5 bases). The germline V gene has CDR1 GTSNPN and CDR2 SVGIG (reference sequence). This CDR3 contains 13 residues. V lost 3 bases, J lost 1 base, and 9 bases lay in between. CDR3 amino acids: CAWSEDSQETQYF. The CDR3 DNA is TGTGCCTGGAGCGAAGACAGCCAAGAGACCCAGTACTTC.

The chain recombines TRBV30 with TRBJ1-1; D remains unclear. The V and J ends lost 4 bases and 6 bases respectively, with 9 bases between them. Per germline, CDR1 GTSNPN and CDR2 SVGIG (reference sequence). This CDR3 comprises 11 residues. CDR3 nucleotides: TGTGCCTGGATTAGATCCTCTGAAGCTTTCTTT. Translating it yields CAWIRSSEAFF.

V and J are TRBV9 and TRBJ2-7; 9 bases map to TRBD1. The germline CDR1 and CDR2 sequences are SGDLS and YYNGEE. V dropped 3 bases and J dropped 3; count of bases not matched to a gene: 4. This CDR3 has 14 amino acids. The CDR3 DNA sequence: TGTGCCAGCAGCGAGGGGACAGGGTACTACGAGCAGTACTTC. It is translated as CASSEGTGYYEQYF. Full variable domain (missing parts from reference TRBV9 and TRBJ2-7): DSGVTQTPKHLITATGQRVTLRCSPRSGDLSVYWYQQSLDQGLQFLIQYYNGEERAKGNILERFSAQQFPDLHSELNLSSLELGDSALYFCASSEGTGYYEQYFGPGTRLTVT.